This entry concerns a single T cell receptor (beta chain). Its specificity is not known. The source of the sample is a study of T cell responses to AZD1222 COVID-19 vaccine. Points from the study as a whole: Spike-specific TCR breadth and depth went up after people got two AZD1222 doses.

Method: immunoSEQ multiplex PCR; TCRdb's copy keeps in-frame clones and lacks some. The sample has some 140,000 clones, approximately 90% seen once. V lost 5 bases to trimming and J lost 4 bases; unmatched junction nucleotides: 8. The CDR3 consists of 15 residues. Germline V gene lookup returns CDR1 SGHTA and CDR2 FQGNSA. Here the sequenced sample was peripheral blood, taken on day 0 of AZD1222 vaccination. The chain recombines TRBV7-2 with TRBJ1-2; TRBD1 matches at 9 bases. This clonotype was sampled from an adult in good health. The CDR3 protein is CASSLRDRDIYGYTF. The CDR3 nucleotides are TGTGCCAGCAGCCTCCGGGACAGGGACATCTATGGCTACACCTTC.